One and the same sample provided the 20 T cell receptor beta chains below, sequenced in a study of blood T cells in healthy people across ages. Next came a second PCR, run for roughly 6 to 11 cycles, which used a sample-barcoded 5' primer along with a J-beta primer mix. TCRdb analysed the 5' RACE reads with MiXCR anew, one entry per CDR3 protein. The data hold fewer than 2,000,000 distinct CDR3 sequences, with about 31% observed a single time. The specimen sequenced was blood. The origin of the receptors is a woman aged 25 to 39 in good health.

The chain employs TRBV2 and TRBJ1-2; D is perhaps TRBD1 (5 bases). The CDR3 loop spans 12 amino acids. Germline-derived CDR1 and CDR2 are SNHLY and FYNNEI. Trimming stripped 11 bases from V and 3 bases from J, with 13 bases between. The CDR3 bases are TGTGCCTCACTAGACAGTGACTATGGCTACACCTTC. This encodes CASLDSDYGYTF.

Note on this clonotype: A junction boundary mismatches the germline segment, possibly from a read error. The chain combines TRBV20-1 with TRBJ2-7; D may be TRBD2 (6 bases). CDR3 length: 16 amino acids. Germline V gives CDR1 DFQATT, CDR2 SNEGSKA (reference sequence). DNA for the CDR3: TGCAGTGTTAGAGATCTCGGAGGGAAGAGCTCCTACGAGCAGTACTTC. It translates to CSVRDLGGKSSYEQYF.

The J gene is TRBJ2-1, the V gene TRBV11-2; TRBD2 matches 13 bases. The CDR3 has 15 amino acids. Per germline, CDR1 SGHAT and CDR2 FQNNGV. The J segment lost 6 bases and the V segment lost 6 bases, leaving 5 bases of the junction unmatched. In nucleotides, the CDR3 is TGTGCCAGCAGGTCGACTAGCGGGAGGATCAATGAGCAGTTCTTC. It translates to CASRSTSGRINEQFF.

The V gene is TRBV9, the J gene TRBJ2-3; D not certain. Trimming took 3 bases from V and 1 from J, leaving 15 bases between them. This CDR3 has 16 amino acids. Germline CDR1 and CDR2: SGDLS and YYNGEE. CDR3 loop: CASSALQEQGTDTQYF. The CDR3 DNA reads TGTGCCAGCAGCGCCCTCCAGGAGCAAGGCACAGATACGCAGTATTTT.

This clonotype was picked up a small number of times. The chain employs TRBV4-2 and TRBJ2-4, with TRBD2 matching 9 bases. The J call may not be correct, given that the DNA end is closer to TRBJ2-7. Germline assignment: CDR1 LGHNA and CDR2 YNFKEQ. This CDR3 has 15 residues. CDR3 in DNA: TGTGCCAGCAGCCAAGACTTGGCGGGGGGGCGCGAGCAGTACTTC. This sequence encodes CASSQDLAGGREQYF.

The genes are TRBV15 and TRBJ2-6, with D unresolved. Germline CDR1 LNHNV, CDR2 YYDKDF (reference sequence). The CDR3 is made up of 17 amino acids. The ends were cut back, 0 bases at V and 2 bases at J, with 11 bases in the middle. The CDR3 sequence: CATSRDVGRPGANVLTF. In DNA, the CDR3 is TGTGCCACCAGCAGAGATGTCGGCAGACCTGGGGCCAACGTCCTGACTTTC.

The chain employs TRBV5-1 and TRBJ2-1, with 7 bases lining up with TRBD1. This CDR3 is 17 amino acids long. V trimming: 3 bases; J trimming: 0 bases; junction bases outside the gene matches: 9. Germline lookup yields CDR1 SGHRS and CDR2 YFSETQ. The CDR3 loop reads CASSSAPTGSSYNEQFF. For the CDR3, the DNA is TGCGCCAGCAGCTCTGCACCGACAGGGAGCTCCTACAATGAGCAGTTCTTC.

The gene calls are TRBV30 and TRBJ2-5; no firm D call. V lost 1 base to trimming and J lost 3 bases, with 9 bases between them. The germline V gene encodes CDR1 GTSNPN and CDR2 SVGIG (reference sequence). This CDR3 is built from 13 residues. The CDR3 nucleotides are TGTGCCTGGAGTGGTCAGGCTGAAGAGACCCAGTACTTC. Translating it yields CAWSGQAEETQYF.

This chain connects TRBV6-1 to TRBJ2-5; D is possibly TRBD1 or TRBD2 (5 bases each). Germline CDR1 MNHNS, CDR2 SASEGT. The CDR3 contains 13 residues. With 0 bases removed from V and 11 bases from J, the gap between germline ends came to 13 bases. The CDR3 here is CASSEARVGEQYF. The CDR3 coding sequence is TGTGCCAGCAGTGAAGCGCGAGTGGGGGAGCAGTACTTC.

This clonotype was recorded a few times. This rearrangement joins TRBV5-6 to TRBJ2-3, with D unclear. The germline gives CDR1 SGHDT, CDR2 YYEEEE. This CDR3 is 14 amino acids long. Trimming stripped 1 base from V and 2 bases from J, with 8 bases between. The CDR3 bases are TGTGCCAGCAGCTTGAACATACACACAGATACGCAGTATTTT. Translated: CASSLNIHTDTQYF.

With respect to this clonotype: A much larger clone lies one base from this, so it may be a read error. This chain joins TRBV29-1 and TRBJ2-5; D call uncertain. V lost 5 bases and J lost 7, with 11 bases in between. There are 11 residues in the CDR3. Per germline, CDR1 SQVTM and CDR2 ANQGSEA. The CDR3 here is CSVFERGTQYF. CDR3 DNA sequence: TGCAGCGTTTTCGAGCGAGGGACCCAGTACTTC.

In this sample, this clonotype turned up a few times. The chain carries TRBV29-1 and TRBJ2-7; the match to TRBD2 covers 8 bases. CDR3 size: 16 residues. Trimming removed 5 bases from V and 3 bases from J; junction bases left unmatched: 15. Germline CDR1 reads SQVTM; CDR2 reads ANQGSEA. The CDR3 nucleotides are TGCAGCGTTCTTAAGACCGGGACTAGTATGATCTACGAGCAGTACTTC. Translation gives CSVLKTGTSMIYEQYF.

The CDR3 coding sequence is TGTACCAGCAGCTTCGGACAGTGGGAGCCCCAGCATTTT. This sequence encodes CTSSFGQWEPQHF. The V call is TRBV7-2, the J call TRBJ1-5; a weak D match, TRBD1 (6 bases). This CDR3 has 13 amino acids. The germline gives CDR1 SGHTA, CDR2 FQGNSA. V lost 3 bases and J lost 8, with 11 bases in between.

This clonotype was seen a few times. The J gene is TRBJ2-6, the V gene TRBV20-1; 10 bases line up with TRBD2. CDR1 and CDR2 from the germline V gene are DFQATT and SNEGSKA (reference sequence). Losses at the gene ends were 1 base for V and 3 bases for J; bases not matched to a gene: 6. The CDR3 is 17 residues long. In DNA form, the CDR3 reads TGCAGTGCTAGAGCAGGACTAGCGGACGGTGGGGCCAACGTCCTGACTTTC. It encodes CSARAGLADGGANVLTF.

The rearrangement joins TRBV27 to TRBJ2-5; D gene uncertain. CDR1 and CDR2 from the germline V gene are MNHEY and SMNVEV (reference sequence). CDR3 size: 14 residues. V dropped 5 bases and J dropped 5 bases, with 15 bases sitting between them. As DNA, the CDR3 is TGTGCCAGCAGTAGCCGGGCCAGCAAGGAGACCCAGTACTTC. Translation: CASSSRASKETQYF.

J is TRBJ2-3 and V is TRBV20-1; D possibly corresponds to TRBD2 (7 bases). There are 13 residues in the CDR3. Deletions cut 5 bases from V and 5 bases from J, with 14 bases between. The germline V gene has CDR1 DFQATT and CDR2 SNEGSKA (reference sequence). CDR3 nucleotide sequence: TGCAGTGCTTTCAGGAGGGGGGGAGATACGCAGTATTTT. Protein product: CSAFRRGGDTQYF.

This clonotype was counted a few times. The chain uses TRBV20-1 and TRBJ2-3; D is possibly TRBD1 (5 bases). The V end was cut by 3 bases, the J end by 2 bases, with 15 bases between. This CDR3 is 15 amino acids long. The germline V gene has CDR1 DFQATT and CDR2 SNEGSKA (reference sequence). CDR3 in DNA: TGCAGTGCTAGTACCCCTAGGGGCTTCACAGATACGCAGTATTTT. Protein product: CSASTPRGFTDTQYF.

V and J are TRBV4-2 and TRBJ2-5, with D possibly TRBD2 on 6 matching bases. CDR3 length equals 19 residues. Looked up from germline, CDR1 is LGHNA and CDR2 is YNFKEQ. Trimming left V 1 base short and J 3 bases short, with 24 bases between. The CDR3: CASSQGAGLFTGGEETQYF. The DNA of the CDR3 is TGTGCCAGCAGCCAAGGAGCCGGCCTCTTTACGGGCGGGGAAGAGACCCAGTACTTC.

This clonotype was seen a handful of times. This sequence joins TRBV18 and TRBJ2-7; 10 positions match TRBD2. The CDR3 has 15 residues. Looked up from germline, CDR1 is KGHSH and CDR2 is LQKENI. V was pared by 4 bases and J by 4 bases, with 7 bases of the junction left unmatched. CDR3 sequence (DNA): TGTGCCAGCTCACAGGCCGGGACTAGCGAATACGAGCAGTACTTC. This translates into CASSQAGTSEYEQYF. Using reference TRBV18 and TRBJ2-7 for the parts outside the CDR3, the full variable domain is NAGVMQNPRHLVRRRGQEARLRCSPMKGHSHVYWYRQLPEEGLKFMVYLQKENIIDESGMPKERFSAEFPKEGPSILRIQQVVRGDSAAYFCASSQAGTSEYEQYFGPGTRLTVT.

The chain combines TRBV7-8 with TRBJ1-1, with D perhaps TRBD1 (5 bases). The CDR3 sequence is 14 residues long. Deletions cut 3 bases from V and 10 bases from J, with 18 bases between. CDR1 is SGHVS and CDR2 is FQNEAQ in the germline V gene. In nucleotides, the CDR3 is TGTGCCAGCAGCTTGCGGACCGGGGCCGTCGGAGCTTTCTTT. Protein: CASSLRTGAVGAFF. Combining the CDR3 with reference TRBV7-8 and TRBJ1-1 gives the whole variable domain GAGVSQSPRYKVAKRGQDVALRCDPISGHVSLFWYQQALGQGPEFLTYFQNEAQLDKSGLPSDRFFAERPEGSVSTLKIQRTQQEDSAVYLCASSLRTGAVGAFFGQGTRLTVV.